The 5 T cell receptor beta chains presented below share a single source sample, sequenced in a study of CD8 T cells in Susac syndrome. Reverse transcription used about 0.45 to 1 ug RNA and random hexamers. TCRdb analysed the immunoSEQ multiplex PCR reads with MiXCR anew, one entry per CDR3 protein. The sample consists of some 200,000 distinct CDR3 sequences, 90% to 95% of them appearing once. Sequencing was done on a sample of CD8+ T cells from PBMCs. The receptors here all came from a human donor with multiple sclerosis.

The chain couples TRBV11-2 to TRBJ1-5; TRBD1 aligns across 8 bases. V was pared by 1 base and J by 4 bases, with 3 bases of the junction left unmatched. The CDR3 totals 15 residues. Germline V gene sequence: CDR1 SGHAT, CDR2 FQNNGV. Here the CDR3 reads CASSLGTGINQPQHF. The CDR3 DNA sequence: TGTGCCAGCAGCTTAGGGACAGGGATAAATCAGCCCCAGCATTTT.

The chain's CDR3 is CASSKKPGSTEAFF. The CDR3 region has the DNA TGTGCCAGTAGTAAAAAGCCGGGTAGCACTGAAGCTTTCTTT. The chain uses TRBV19 and TRBJ1-1; D is ambiguous. Trimming removed 4 bases from V and 4 bases from J, with 13 bases in between. Germline CDR1 and CDR2: LNHDA and SQIVND (reference sequence). The CDR3 consists of 14 residues.

This rearrangement joins TRBV11-2 to TRBJ2-3; 7 bases match TRBD1. CDR1 and CDR2 (germline): SGHAT, FQNNGV. V dropped 1 base and J dropped 3; count of bases not matched to a gene: 4. The CDR3 is made up of 15 amino acids. CDR3 sequence: CASSLVGGGTDTQYF. The CDR3 DNA sequence: TGTGCCAGCAGCTTAGTAGGGGGCGGGACAGATACGCAGTATTTT. The entire variable domain, with the rest obtained from reference TRBV11-2 and TRBJ2-3, is as follows: EAGVAQSPRYKIIEKRQSVAFWCNPISGHATLYWYQQILGQGPKLLIQFQNNGVVDDSQLPKDRFSAERLKGVDSTLKIQPAKLEDSAVYLCASSLVGGGTDTQYFGPGTRLTVL.

CDR3 region: CASSQEGSSDTQYF. The CDR3 nucleotides are TGTGCCAGCAGCCAAGAAGGTAGTTCGGATACGCAGTATTTT. The chain employs TRBV3-1 and TRBJ2-3, with no clear D. Germline-derived CDR1 and CDR2 are LGHDT and YNNKEL (reference sequence). This CDR3 region has 14 residues. Trimming took 0 bases from V and 6 from J, leaving 10 bases between them.

The chain recombines TRBV9 with TRBJ1-2, with TRBD1 matching over 7 bases. In germline, CDR1 is SGDLS, CDR2 YYNGEE. This CDR3 spans 14 amino acids. V lost 3 bases, J lost 9 bases, and 11 bases stayed unmatched. CDR3 loop: CASSAITDRKSYTF. As DNA, the CDR3 is TGTGCCAGCAGCGCCATAACGGACAGGAAGAGCTACACCTTC.